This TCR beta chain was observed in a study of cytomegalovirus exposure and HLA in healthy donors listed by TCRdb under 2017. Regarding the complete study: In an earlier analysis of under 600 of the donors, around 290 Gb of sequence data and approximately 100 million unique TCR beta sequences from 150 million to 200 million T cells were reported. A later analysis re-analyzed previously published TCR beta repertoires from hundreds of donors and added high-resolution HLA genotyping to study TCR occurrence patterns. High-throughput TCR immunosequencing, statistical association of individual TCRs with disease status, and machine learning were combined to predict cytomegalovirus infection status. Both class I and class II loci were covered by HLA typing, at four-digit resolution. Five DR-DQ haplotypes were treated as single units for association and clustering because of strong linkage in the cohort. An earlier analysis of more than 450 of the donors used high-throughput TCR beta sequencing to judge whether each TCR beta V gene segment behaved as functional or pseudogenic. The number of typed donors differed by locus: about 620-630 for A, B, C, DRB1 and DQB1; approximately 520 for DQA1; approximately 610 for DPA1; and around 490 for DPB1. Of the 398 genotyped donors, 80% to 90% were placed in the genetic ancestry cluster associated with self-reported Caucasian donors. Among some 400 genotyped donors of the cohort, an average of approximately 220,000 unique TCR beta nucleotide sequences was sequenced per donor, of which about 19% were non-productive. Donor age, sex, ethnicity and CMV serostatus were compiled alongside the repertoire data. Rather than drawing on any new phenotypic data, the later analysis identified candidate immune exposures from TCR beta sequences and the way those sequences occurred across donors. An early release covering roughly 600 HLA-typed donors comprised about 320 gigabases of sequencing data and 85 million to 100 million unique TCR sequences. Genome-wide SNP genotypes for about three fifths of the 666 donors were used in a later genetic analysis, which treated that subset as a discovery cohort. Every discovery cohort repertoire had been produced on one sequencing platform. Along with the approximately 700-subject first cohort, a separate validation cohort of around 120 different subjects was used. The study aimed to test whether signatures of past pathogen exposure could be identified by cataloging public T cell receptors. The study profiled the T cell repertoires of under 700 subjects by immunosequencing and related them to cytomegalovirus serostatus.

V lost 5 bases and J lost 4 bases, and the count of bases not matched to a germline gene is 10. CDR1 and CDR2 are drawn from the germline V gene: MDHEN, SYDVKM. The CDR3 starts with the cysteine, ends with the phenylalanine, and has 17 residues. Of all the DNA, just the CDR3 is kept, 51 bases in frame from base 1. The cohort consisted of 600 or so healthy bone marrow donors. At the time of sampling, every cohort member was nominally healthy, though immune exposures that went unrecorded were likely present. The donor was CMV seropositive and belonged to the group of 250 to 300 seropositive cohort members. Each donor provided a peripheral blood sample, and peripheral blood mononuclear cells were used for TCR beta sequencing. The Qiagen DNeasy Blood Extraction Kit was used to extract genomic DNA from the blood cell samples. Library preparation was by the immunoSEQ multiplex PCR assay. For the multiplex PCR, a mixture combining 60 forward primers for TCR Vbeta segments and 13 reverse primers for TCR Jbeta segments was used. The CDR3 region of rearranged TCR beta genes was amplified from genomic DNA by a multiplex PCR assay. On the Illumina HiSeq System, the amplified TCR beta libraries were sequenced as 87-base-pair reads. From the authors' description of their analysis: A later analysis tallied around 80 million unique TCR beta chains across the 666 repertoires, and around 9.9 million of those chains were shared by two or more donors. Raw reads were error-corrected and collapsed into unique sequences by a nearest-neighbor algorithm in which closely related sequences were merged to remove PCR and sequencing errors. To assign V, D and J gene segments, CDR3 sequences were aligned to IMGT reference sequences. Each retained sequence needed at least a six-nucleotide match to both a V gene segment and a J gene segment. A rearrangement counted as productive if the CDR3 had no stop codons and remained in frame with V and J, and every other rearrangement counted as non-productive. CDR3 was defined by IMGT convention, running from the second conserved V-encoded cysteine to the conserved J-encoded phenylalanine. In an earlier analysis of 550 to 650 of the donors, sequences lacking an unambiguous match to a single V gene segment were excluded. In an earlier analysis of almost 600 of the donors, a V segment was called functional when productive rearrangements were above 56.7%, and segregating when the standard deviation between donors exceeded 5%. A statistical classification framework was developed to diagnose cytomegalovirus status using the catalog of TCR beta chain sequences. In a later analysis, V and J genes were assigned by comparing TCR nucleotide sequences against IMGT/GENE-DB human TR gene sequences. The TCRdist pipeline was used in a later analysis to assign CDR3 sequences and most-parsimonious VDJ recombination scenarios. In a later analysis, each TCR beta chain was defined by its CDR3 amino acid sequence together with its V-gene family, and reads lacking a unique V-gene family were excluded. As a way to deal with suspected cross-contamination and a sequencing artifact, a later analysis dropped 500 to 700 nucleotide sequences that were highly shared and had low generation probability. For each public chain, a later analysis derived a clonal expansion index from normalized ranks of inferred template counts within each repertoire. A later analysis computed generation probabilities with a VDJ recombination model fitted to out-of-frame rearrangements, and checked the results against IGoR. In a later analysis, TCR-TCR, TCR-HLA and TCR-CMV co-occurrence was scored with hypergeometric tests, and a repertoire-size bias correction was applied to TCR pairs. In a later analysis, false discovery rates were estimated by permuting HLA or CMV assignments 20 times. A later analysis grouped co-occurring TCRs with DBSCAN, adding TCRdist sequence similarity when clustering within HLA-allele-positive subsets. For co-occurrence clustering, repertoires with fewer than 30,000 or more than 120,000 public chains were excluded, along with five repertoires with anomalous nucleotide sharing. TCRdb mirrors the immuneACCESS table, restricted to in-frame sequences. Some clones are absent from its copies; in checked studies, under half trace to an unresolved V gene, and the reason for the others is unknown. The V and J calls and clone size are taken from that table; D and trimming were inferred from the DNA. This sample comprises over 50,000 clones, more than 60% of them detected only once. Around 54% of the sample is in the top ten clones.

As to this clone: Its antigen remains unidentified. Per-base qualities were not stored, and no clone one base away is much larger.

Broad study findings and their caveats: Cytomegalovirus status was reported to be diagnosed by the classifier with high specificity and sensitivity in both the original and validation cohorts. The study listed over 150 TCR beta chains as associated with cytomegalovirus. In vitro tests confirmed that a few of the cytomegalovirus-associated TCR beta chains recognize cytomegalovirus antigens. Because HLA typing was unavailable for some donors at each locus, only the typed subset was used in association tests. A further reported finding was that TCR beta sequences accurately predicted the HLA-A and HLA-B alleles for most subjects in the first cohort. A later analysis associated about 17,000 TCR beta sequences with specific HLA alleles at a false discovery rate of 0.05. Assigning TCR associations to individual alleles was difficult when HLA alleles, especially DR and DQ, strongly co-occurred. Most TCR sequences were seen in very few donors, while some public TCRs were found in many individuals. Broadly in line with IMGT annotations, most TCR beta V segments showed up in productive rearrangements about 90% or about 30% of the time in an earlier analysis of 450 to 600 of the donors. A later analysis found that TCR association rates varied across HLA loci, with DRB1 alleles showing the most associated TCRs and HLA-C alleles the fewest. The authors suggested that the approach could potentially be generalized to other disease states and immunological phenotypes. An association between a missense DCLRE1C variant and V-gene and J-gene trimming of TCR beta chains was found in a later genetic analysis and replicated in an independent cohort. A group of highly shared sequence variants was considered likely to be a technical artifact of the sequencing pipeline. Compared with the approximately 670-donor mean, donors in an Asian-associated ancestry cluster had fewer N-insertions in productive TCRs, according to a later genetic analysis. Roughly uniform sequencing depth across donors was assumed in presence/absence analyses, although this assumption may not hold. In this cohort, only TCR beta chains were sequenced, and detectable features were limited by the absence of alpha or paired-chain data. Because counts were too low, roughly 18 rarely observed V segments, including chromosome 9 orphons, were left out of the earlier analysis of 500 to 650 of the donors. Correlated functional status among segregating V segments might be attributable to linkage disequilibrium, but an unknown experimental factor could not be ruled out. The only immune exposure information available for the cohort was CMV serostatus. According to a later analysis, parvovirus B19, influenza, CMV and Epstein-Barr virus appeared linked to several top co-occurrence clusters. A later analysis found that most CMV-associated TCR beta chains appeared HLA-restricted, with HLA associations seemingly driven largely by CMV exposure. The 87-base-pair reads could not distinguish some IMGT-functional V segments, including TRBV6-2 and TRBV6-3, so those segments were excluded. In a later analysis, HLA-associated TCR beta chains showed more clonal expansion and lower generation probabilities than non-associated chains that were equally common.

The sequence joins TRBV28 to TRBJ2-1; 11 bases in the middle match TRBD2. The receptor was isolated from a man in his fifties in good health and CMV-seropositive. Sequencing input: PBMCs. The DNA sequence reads TGTGCCAGCAGTAATAGCGGGAGGGCCTTCTTATACAATGAGCAGTTCTTC. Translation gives CASSNSGRAFLYNEQFF.